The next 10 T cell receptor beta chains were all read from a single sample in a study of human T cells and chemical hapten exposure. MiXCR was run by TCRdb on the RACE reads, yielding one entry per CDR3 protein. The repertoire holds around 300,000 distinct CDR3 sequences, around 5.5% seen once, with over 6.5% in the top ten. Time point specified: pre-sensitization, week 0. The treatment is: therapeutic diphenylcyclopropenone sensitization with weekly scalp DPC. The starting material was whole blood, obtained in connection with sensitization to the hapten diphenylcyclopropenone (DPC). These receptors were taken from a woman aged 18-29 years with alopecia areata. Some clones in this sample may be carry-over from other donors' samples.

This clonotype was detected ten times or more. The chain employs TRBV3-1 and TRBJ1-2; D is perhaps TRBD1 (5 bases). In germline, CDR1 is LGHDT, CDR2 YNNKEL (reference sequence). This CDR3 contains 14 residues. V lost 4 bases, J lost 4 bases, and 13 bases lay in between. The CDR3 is CASSLRDRSYGYTF. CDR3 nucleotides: TGTGCCAGCAGCCTAAGGGACCGCAGCTATGGCTACACCTTC.

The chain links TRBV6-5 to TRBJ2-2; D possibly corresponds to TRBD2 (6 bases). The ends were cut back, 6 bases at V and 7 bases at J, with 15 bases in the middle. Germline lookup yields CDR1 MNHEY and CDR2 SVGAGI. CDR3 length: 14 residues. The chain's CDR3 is CASRPTARGGELFF. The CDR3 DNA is TGTGCCAGCAGGCCGACAGCGCGGGGCGGGGAGCTGTTTTTT.

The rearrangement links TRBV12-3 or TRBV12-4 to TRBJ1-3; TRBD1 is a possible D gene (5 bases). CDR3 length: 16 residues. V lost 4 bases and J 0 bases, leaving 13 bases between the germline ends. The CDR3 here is CASSYEGRGSGNTIYF. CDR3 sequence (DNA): TGTGCCAGCAGTTATGAGGGTAGGGGCTCTGGAAACACCATATATTTT.

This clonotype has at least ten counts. The CDR3 DNA reads TGTGCCAGCAGTTACTCGGGTATGACAGCGGAGACCCAGTACTTC. The encoded protein is CASSYSGMTAETQYF. The J gene is TRBJ2-5, the V gene TRBV6-2 or TRBV6-3; the D gene is possibly TRBD1 (5 bases). Trimming removed 0 bases from V and 5 bases from J, with 13 bases in between. Germline CDR1 is MNHEY and CDR2 is SVGEGT. The CDR3 consists of 15 residues.

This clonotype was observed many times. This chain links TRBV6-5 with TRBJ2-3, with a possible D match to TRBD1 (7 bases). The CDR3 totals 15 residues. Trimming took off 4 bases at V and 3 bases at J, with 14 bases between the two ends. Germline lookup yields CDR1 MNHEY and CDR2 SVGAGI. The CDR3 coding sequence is TGTGCCAGCAGTTGGGGGTCAGGGGGGACAGATACGCAGTATTTT. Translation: CASSWGSGGTDTQYF.

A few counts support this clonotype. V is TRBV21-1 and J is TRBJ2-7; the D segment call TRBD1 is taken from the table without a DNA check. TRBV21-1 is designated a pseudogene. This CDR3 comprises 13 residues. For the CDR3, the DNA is TGTGCCAGCCCGGGACAGGGTTCATCCGAGCAGTACTTC. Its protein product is CASPGQGSSEQYF.

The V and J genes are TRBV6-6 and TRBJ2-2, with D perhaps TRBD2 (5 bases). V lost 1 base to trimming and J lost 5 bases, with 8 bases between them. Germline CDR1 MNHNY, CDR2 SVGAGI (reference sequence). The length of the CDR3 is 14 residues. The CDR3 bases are TGTGCCAGCAGTTACTTAGCGACTACCGGGGAGCTGTTTTTT. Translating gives CASSYLATTGELFF.

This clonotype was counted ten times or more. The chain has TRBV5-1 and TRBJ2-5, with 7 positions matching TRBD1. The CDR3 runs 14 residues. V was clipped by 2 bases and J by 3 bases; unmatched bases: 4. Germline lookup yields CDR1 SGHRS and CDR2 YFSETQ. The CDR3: CASSLTDREETQYF. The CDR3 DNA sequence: TGCGCCAGCAGCTTAACAGACAGGGAAGAGACCCAGTACTTC.

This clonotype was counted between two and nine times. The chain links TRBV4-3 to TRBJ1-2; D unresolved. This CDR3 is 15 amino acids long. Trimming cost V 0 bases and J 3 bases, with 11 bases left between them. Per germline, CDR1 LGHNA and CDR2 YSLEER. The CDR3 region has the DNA TGCGCCAGCAGCCAAGACCCTCACCTCGACTATGGCTACACCTTC. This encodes CASSQDPHLDYGYTF.

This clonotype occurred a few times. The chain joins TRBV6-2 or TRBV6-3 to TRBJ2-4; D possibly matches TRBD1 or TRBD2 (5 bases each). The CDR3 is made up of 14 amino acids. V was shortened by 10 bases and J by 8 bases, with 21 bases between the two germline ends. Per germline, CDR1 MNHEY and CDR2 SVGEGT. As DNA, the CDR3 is TGTGCCACCGTGGGGGTGGCAGGGACCGACATTCAGTACTTC. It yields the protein CATVGVAGTDIQYF.